This T cell receptor (beta chain) originates from a study of blood T cell repertoires in COVID-19 (dated by TCRdb to about 2020). For the study in its entirety: Samples covering the acute and convalescent phases of COVID-19 were provided by collaborators in the United States, Italy and Spain. The samples were drawn from the first 160 participants of the ongoing ImmuneRACE study and from under 1,500 subjects provided by 6 global collaborators. Where HLA class I and class II types were available, the types were taken from metadata supplied by the sample provider, not from assay-based typing. The sample metadata nearly always contained a de-identified subject ID, COVID-19 status, age in years and sex. A freely available public database, intended as a resource for researchers studying the immune response to SARS-CoV-2, is where the repertoires were released. The prospective study material was composed of cDNA or gDNA derived from T cells, B-cell-depleted T cells, or PBMCs. Subjects who had been exposed to COVID-19, were actively infected with it, or had recovered from it provided the deeply sampled blood TCRbeta repertoires that made up the dataset. The paper's findings and limits, for the study overall: How much clinical and demographic metadata was included differed by source and by participant, and the metadata was provided uncurated.

Collaborating institutions collected whole blood in K2EDTA tubes following their own protocols. For TCRbeta analysis, collaborators shipped samples in one of three forms: frozen whole blood, isolated PBMCs, or DNA extracted from either of those sample types. Comment on this clone: The antigen this receptor binds is unknown. No much larger clonotype is one base removed from it; base qualities were not supplied.

Ends trimmed: V by 4 bases, J by 2 bases; bases unmatched to a gene: 8. Reading the germline V gene gives CDR1 MGHDK and CDR2 SYGVNS. Reading from cysteine to phenylalanine, the CDR3 counts 17 amino acids. Here the CDR3 DNA is all that survives: 51 bases in frame from base 1. The immunoSEQ Assay, a bias-controlled multiplex PCR, was used to amplify TCRbeta CDR3 regions from genomic DNA. The paper's data handling went like this. Nucleated cell counts per sample were estimated from amplification of reference gene primers within the assay. To quantify the absolute abundance of each unique TCRbeta CDR3 rearrangement, sequence reads were collapsed and filtered. For each sample, productive Simpson clonality was calculated as the square root of Simpson's diversity index over productive rearrangements. Not all clones reach the TCRdb copy of this immuneACCESS table, which keeps in-frame sequences only. Checked studies attribute under half of the gap to unresolved V genes and leave the rest unexplained. Clone size and the V and J calls come from that table; the DNA yielded D and trimming. The sample table lists 45,000 to 50,000 clones, 75% to 90% of them with a count of one. The ten largest clones add up to about 7.3% of the sample.

The receptor was isolated from a man aged 50-60 years with acute or convalescent COVID-19. Rearrangement joined TRBV25-1 to TRBJ1-3, and TRBD1 aligns with 10 junction nucleotides. The sequencing sample was made of peripheral blood. The bases are TGTGCCAGCAGTGGGCATACCGGGACAGGGGCTGGAAACACCATATATTTT. Translation gives CASSGHTGTGAGNTIYF.